One T cell receptor beta chain is described in this entry. Its antigen is unknown. Some clones are missing from TCRdb's copy, which holds only in-frame ones; the method was immunoSEQ multiplex PCR. The data hold 1,100,000 or so clones, with around three quarters observed a single time. These data are taken from a study of shared clonotypes between healthy human individuals. Points from the study as a whole: An effect of sequencing depth on clonotype sharing among donors was expected. Naive subsets generally had larger estimated richness than memory subsets. Specimens sampled were limited to blood, with tissue repertoires likely differing.

V lost 0 bases to trimming and J lost 8 bases; unmatched junction nucleotides: 3. In germline, CDR1 is SGHTA, CDR2 FQGTGA. The CDR3 has 16 amino acids. The TCR originated in a man aged 18 to 29 in good health. Some clones in this sample may be carry-over from other donors' samples. Sequencing input: memory CD4+ T cells from PBMCs. Subset in this sample: CD45RA-negative fraction. The rearrangement links TRBV7-3 to TRBJ2-1; the match to TRBD2 covers 14 bases. CDR3 amino acids: CASSLTGGLAGDEQFF. The CDR3 DNA is TGTGCCAGCAGCTTAACAGGGGGACTAGCGGGAGATGAGCAGTTCTTC. Complete variable domain (other parts from reference TRBV7-3 and TRBJ2-1): GAGVSQTPSNKVTEKGKYVELRCDPISGHTALYWYRQSLGQGPEFLIYFQGTGAADDSGLPNDRFFAVRPEGSVSTLKIQRTERGDSAVYLCASSLTGGLAGDEQFFGPGTRLTVL.